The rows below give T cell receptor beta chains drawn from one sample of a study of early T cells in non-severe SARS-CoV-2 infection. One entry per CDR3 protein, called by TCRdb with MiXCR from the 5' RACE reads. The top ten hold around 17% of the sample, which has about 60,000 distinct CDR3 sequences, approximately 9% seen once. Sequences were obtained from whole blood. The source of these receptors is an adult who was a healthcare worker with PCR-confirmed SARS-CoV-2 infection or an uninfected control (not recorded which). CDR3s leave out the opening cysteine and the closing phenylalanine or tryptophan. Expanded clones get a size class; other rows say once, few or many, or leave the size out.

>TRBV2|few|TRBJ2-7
ASARDRPTSYEQY
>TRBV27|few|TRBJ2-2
ASRKGQERTGELF
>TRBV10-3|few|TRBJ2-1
ATTSIDNEQF
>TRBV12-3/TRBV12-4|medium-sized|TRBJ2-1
ASSFSSGRAFNEQF
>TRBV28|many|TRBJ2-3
ASSLYQGAPDTQY
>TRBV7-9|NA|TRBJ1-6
ASSLALGSLH
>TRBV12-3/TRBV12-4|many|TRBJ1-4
ASSLLGGSATNEKLF
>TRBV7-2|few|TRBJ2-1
ASGASGKVNEQF
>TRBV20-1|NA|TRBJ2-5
SAPDRAGSETQY
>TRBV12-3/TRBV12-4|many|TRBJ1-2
ASSPYRNGYT
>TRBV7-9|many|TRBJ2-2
ASSLVYPGELF
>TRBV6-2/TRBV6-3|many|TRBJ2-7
ASSYRPYEQY
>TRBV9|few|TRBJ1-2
ASSGSGRLRYGYT
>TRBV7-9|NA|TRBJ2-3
ASSLRTDDTQY
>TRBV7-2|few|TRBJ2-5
ASSLAIRETQY
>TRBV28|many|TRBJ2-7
ASSPSSAGVIHEQY
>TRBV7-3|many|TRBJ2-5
ASSPTGSGSQETQY
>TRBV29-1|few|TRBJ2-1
SVEVGINEQF
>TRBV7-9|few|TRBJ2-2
ASRPGSGSTGELF
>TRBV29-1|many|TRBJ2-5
SVRTGGPQETQY
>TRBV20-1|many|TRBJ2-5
SLRPQETQY
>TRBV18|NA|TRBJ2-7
ASSPRDHSYEQY
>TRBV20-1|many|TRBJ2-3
SARGELAGGPPWADTQY
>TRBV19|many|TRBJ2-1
ASSIGYRSYNEQF
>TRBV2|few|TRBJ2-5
ASSAPTGETQY
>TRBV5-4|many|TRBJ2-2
ASSLRRGNTGELF
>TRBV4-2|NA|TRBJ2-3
ASSLHSGRADTQY
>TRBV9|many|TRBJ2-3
ASSVPRGLADMDTQY
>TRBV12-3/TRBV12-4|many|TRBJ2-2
ASSSDSGRLTGELF
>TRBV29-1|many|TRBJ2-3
SVVVQNTDTQY
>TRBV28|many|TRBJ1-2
ASSLNRYYGYT
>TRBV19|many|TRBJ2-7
ASSRQGGVYEQY
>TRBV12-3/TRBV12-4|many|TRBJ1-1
ASSLDTEAF
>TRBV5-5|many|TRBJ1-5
ASSLFQSGQPQH
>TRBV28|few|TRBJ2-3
ASSLIRGASTDTQY
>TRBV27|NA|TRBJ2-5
ASSRTSGMLETQY
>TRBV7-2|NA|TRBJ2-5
ASSFYSGNGETQY
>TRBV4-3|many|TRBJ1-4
ASSQGTAEMDEKLF
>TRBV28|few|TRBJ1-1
ASSSPWGSEAF
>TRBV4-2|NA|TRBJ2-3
ASSQGVQHTDTQY
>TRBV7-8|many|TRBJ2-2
ASSPQTVNTGELF
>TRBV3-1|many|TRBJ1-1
ASSQVTGTEAF
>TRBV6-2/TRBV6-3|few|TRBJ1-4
ASGGTVEKLF
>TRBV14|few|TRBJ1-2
ASSQEWTTYGYT
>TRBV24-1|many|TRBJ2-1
ATSDLGGFSSYNEQF
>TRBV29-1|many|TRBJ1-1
SVVGRMNTEAF
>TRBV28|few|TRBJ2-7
ASKSAGGIPYEQY
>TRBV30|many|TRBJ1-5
AWSATGRDQPQH
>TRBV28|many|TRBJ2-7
ASSYSIASGSSYEQY